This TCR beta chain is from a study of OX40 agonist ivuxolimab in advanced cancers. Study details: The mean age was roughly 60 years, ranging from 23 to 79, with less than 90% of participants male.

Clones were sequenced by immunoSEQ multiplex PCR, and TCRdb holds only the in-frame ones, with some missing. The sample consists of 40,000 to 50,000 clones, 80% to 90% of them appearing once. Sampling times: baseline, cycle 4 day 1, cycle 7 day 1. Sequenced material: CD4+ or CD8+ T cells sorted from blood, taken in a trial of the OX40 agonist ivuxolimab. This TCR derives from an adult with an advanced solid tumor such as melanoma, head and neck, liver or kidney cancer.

The CDR3 reads CATSREDGFNEKLFF. The CDR3 DNA is TGTGCCACCAGCAGAGAGGACGGCTTTAATGAAAAACTGTTTTTT. V and J are TRBV15 and TRBJ1-4; D not certain. This CDR3 has 15 amino acids. CDR1 and CDR2 (germline): LNHNV, YYDKDF (reference sequence). Trimming pared 0 bases from V and 4 bases from J, leaving 9 bases between.